These 10 T cell receptor beta chains were all obtained from the same sample, sequenced in a study of human T cells and chemical hapten exposure. TCRdb called the RACE reads again in MiXCR, with one record for every CDR3 protein. The sample consists of some 78,000 distinct CDR3 sequences, under 10% of them appearing once. As to time point: healthy volunteer bleed at 6 weeks. Researchers extracted total RNA from unfractionated whole blood. Sample: whole blood. These receptors were collected from a male donor in good health. Some clones in this sample may be carry-over from other donors' samples.

The CDR3: CASSFQNSPLHF. The CDR3 nucleotides are TGTGCCAGCAGTTTCCAGAATTCACCCCTCCACTTT. The rearrangement uses TRBV6-2 or TRBV6-3 and TRBJ1-6, with no clear D. The CDR3 consists of 12 residues. V was shortened by 4 bases and J by 7 bases, with 5 bases between the two germline ends. CDR1 MNHEY and CDR2 SVGEGT come from the germline V gene.

This clonotype was found many times. V is TRBV29-1 and J is TRBJ1-1, with D tentatively TRBD1 (5 bases). CDR1 and CDR2 from the germline V gene are SQVTM and ANQGSEA. The length of the CDR3 is 11 residues. Trimming pared 4 bases from V and 8 bases from J, leaving 11 bases between. The DNA of the CDR3 is TGCAGCGTTGTATGGGGGAAGGAAGCTTTCTTT. This encodes CSVVWGKEAFF.

The chain carries TRBV5-6 and TRBJ1-5; D perhaps matches TRBD1 (6 bases). This CDR3 is built from 14 residues. V lost 4 bases and J 4 bases, leaving 12 bases between the germline ends. Germline V gene sequence: CDR1 SGHDT, CDR2 YYEEEE. Here the CDR3 reads CASSTGQLNQPQHF. CDR3 sequence (DNA): TGTGCCAGCAGCACTGGACAGTTGAATCAGCCCCAGCATTTT.

This chain connects TRBV7-2 to TRBJ2-3, with 8 bases identical to TRBD2. V was pared by 4 bases and J by 0 bases, with 9 bases of the junction left unmatched. There are 17 residues in the CDR3. CDR1 and CDR2 (germline): SGHTA, FQGNSA. The CDR3 reads CASSSAKTSGSTDTQYF. CDR3 DNA: TGTGCCAGCAGCTCTGCTAAAACTAGCGGAAGCACAGATACGCAGTATTTT.

By frequency in the sample, this clonotype is medium-sized. The rearrangement joins TRBV5-6 to TRBJ1-1; no clear D. From germline, CDR1 is SGHDT and CDR2 YYEEEE. The V end lost 5 bases, the J end lost 5 bases, and 10 bases lay between the germline ends. The CDR3 extends over 12 amino acids. This CDR3 reads CASSLRGTEAFF. Here the CDR3 DNA reads TGTGCCAGCAGTCTTCGGGGAACTGAAGCTTTCTTT. Variable domain in full (rest from reference TRBV5-6 and TRBJ1-1): DAGVTQSPTHLIKTRGQQVTLRCSPKSGHDTVSWYQQALGQGPQFIFQYYEEEERQRGNFPDRFSGHQFPNYSSELNVNALLLGDSALYLCASSLRGTEAFFGQGTRLTVV.

This chain joins TRBV29-1 and TRBJ2-1; 10 bases align to TRBD1. The length of the CDR3 is 14 residues. The germline gives CDR1 SQVTM, CDR2 ANQGSEA. V lost 1 base and J lost 7; bases outside the gene matches: 4. CDR3 sequence reads: CSVEGQGAGNEQFF. In nucleotides, the CDR3 is TGCAGCGTTGAAGGACAGGGGGCGGGAAATGAGCAGTTCTTC.

This clonotype was recorded at least ten times. The chain joins TRBV11-2 to TRBJ1-4, with D perhaps matching TRBD1 (5 bases). The V end was cut by 2 bases, the J end by 8 bases, with 15 bases between. There are 15 residues in the CDR3. Germline CDR1 SGHAT, CDR2 FQNNGV. As DNA, the CDR3 is TGTGCCAGCAGCTTAATGAGGGGAAGAGGGGAAAAACTGTTTTTT. Translated, it gives CASSLMRGRGEKLFF.

This rearrangement joins TRBV19 to TRBJ2-1; 11 positions agree with TRBD2. CDR1 and CDR2 (germline): LNHDA, SQIVND (reference sequence). V lost 6 bases to trimming and J lost 5 bases; unmatched junction nucleotides: 15. This CDR3 has 18 amino acids. CDR3 DNA: TGTGCCAGTAGCACCCCGACCCCACTAGCGGGAGTTGACAATGAGCAGTTCTTC. Its protein is CASSTPTPLAGVDNEQFF.

The chain's CDR3 is CSASNNEQFF. Written as DNA, the CDR3 is TGCAGTGCTAGTAACAATGAGCAGTTCTTC. J is TRBJ2-1 and V is TRBV20-1, with D unresolved. The CDR3 totals 10 residues. Trimming shortened V by 3 bases and J by 5 bases, and 2 bases separated the two germline ends. Looked up from germline, CDR1 is DFQATT and CDR2 is SNEGSKA (reference sequence).

This clonotype showed up just a few times. This sequence joins TRBV20-1 and TRBJ2-5, with 9 bases that match TRBD2. The germline CDR1 and CDR2 sequences are DFQATT and SNEGSKA (reference sequence). The CDR3 spans 14 residues. In nucleotides, the CDR3 is TGCAGCGGGGGAATGCGGGAGGGCCAAGAGACCCAGTACTTC. Residues: CSGGMREGQETQYF.